Given below is one T cell receptor (beta chain) in context. The antigen remains undetermined. This sample was included in a study of identifying expanded T cells in peripheral blood. V trimming: 7 bases; J trimming: 2 bases; junction bases outside the gene matches: 9. This CDR3 contains 15 residues. Germline V lookup: CDR1 SGHTA, CDR2 FQGNSA. Assay used: immunoSEQ multiplex PCR; TCRdb lists only in-frame clones, some missing. The sample records around 78,000 clones, just under 85% being singletons. Study conclusions and caveats: Variance in clone template counts between roughly two-week samples significantly increased with total template count across all healthy donors. Technical replicates showed roughly 1.2 changed clones; roughly two weeks about 16; four weeks 19.

The TCR sequence derives from a person aged 18 to 70 in good health. The sequenced material came from blood. The chain carries TRBV7-2 and TRBJ2-7; 9 positions agree with TRBD1. The CDR3 coding sequence is TGTGCCAGCAACAGGCCGGGACAGGGAGCCTACGAGCAGTACTTC. It is translated as CASNRPGQGAYEQYF. The full variable domain, in which reference TRBV7-2 and TRBJ2-7 provide the parts outside the CDR3, is GAGVSQSPSNKVTEKGKDVELRCDPISGHTALYWYRQSLGQGLEFLIYFQGNSAPDKSGLPSDRFSAERTGGSVSTLTIQRTQQEDSAVYLCASNRPGQGAYEQYFGPGTRLTVT.